These 17 T cell receptor beta chains share one sample of origin, sequenced in a study of beta chain features in type 1 diabetes. These TCRs are of unknown antigen specificity. Investigators reverse transcribed all isolated RNA, so they sequenced expressed TCRB transcripts. Clones were sequenced by immunoSEQ multiplex PCR, and TCRdb holds only the in-frame ones, with some missing. Of 250,000 or so clones detected, about 20% appear once; the ten largest clones hold about 0.027%. Study-wide findings and caveats: Researchers report that Type 1 diabetes patients had moderately but significantly shorter TCRB CDR3s across all four CD4+ subsets.

Material for sequencing was naive CD4+ T cells from blood. The source of these receptors is a woman aged 40 to 50 with type 1 diabetes.

The rearrangement uses TRBV9 and TRBJ1-1; TRBD1 is a possible D gene (6 bases). Deletions cut 0 bases from V and 6 bases from J, with 12 bases between. The germline V gene has CDR1 SGDLS and CDR2 YYNGEE. The CDR3 is made up of 14 amino acids. The DNA of the CDR3 is TGTGCCAGCAGCGTAGAAGTACAGGGACCTGAAGCTTTCTTT. Amino acids: CASSVEVQGPEAFF.

The sample holds a few counts of this clone. This chain joins TRBV28 and TRBJ1-2, with 8 bases identical to TRBD1. From germline, CDR1 is MDHEN and CDR2 SYDVKM. Losses at the gene ends were 6 bases for V and 6 bases for J; bases not matched to a gene: 6. The CDR3 contains 13 residues. The chain's CDR3 is CASRTGQGDGYTF. The DNA of the CDR3 is TGTGCCAGCAGAACCGGACAGGGTGATGGCTACACCTTC.

The V call is TRBV7-2, the J call TRBJ2-7; D possibly corresponds to TRBD2 (5 bases). Trimming took 5 bases from V and 6 from J, leaving 8 bases between them. Germline V gene sequence: CDR1 SGHTA, CDR2 FQGNSA. The CDR3 runs to 11 residues. DNA of the CDR3: TGTGCCAGCAGCGTGCGGGCCGAGCAGTACTTC. Amino acid sequence: CASSVRAEQYF.

The chain has TRBV30 and TRBJ1-5; the match to TRBD1 covers 7 bases. Unmatched junction bases numbered 5, after V lost 0 bases and J lost 0 bases. The germline V gene has CDR1 GTSNPN and CDR2 SVGIG (reference sequence). The CDR3 covers 16 residues. CDR3 sequence: CAWSVEGASSNQPQHF. The CDR3 DNA is TGTGCCTGGAGTGTAGAGGGGGCAAGTAGCAATCAGCCCCAGCATTTT.

The V gene is TRBV15, the J gene TRBJ1-6; TRBD1 is a possible D gene (5 bases). Trimming took off 3 bases at V and 6 bases at J, with 12 bases between the two ends. The CDR3 runs 15 residues. Per germline, CDR1 LNHNV and CDR2 YYDKDF (reference sequence). CDR3 loop: CATSSQGGSNSPLHF. CDR3 sequence (DNA): TGTGCCACCAGCAGCCAGGGAGGCAGTAATTCACCCCTCCACTTT.

The CDR3 DNA reads TGTGCCAGCAGCCAAGAAAGGAGCACTGAAGCTTTCTTT. Translation gives CASSQERSTEAFF. The genes are TRBV4-2 and TRBJ1-1; D is undetermined. Germline CDR1 is LGHNA and CDR2 is YNFKEQ. This CDR3 comprises 13 residues. The germline V and J ends were trimmed by 0 bases and 4 bases, with 6 bases remaining between them.

The chain recombines TRBV5-4 with TRBJ2-1; D remains unclear. V lost 0 bases and J lost 9, with 10 bases in between. CDR1 and CDR2 from the germline V gene are SGHNT and YYREEE (reference sequence). The CDR3 sequence is 13 residues long. The CDR3 is CASSLDSTGEQFF. CDR3 DNA: TGTGCCAGCAGCTTGGACAGCACCGGTGAGCAGTTCTTC.

The chain joins TRBV7-7 to TRBJ2-5, with TRBD1 as a possible D gene (5 bases). CDR1 and CDR2 from the germline V gene are SSHAT and FNYEAQ (reference sequence). The V end lost 5 bases, the J end lost 0 bases, and 19 bases lay between the germline ends. The CDR3 is 17 amino acids. The CDR3 spells CASSPLKGQEDQETQYF. The CDR3 bases are TGTGCCAGCAGCCCACTGAAGGGGCAAGAGGACCAAGAGACCCAGTACTTC. The variable domain in full, completed from reference TRBV7-7 and TRBJ2-5, reads GAGVSQSPRYKVTKRGQDVTLRCDPISSHATLYWYQQALGQGPEFLTYFNYEAQPDKSGLPSDRFSAERPEGSISTLTIQRTEQRDSAMYRCASSPLKGQEDQETQYFGPGTRLLVL.

The V call is TRBV7-2, the J call TRBJ1-1, with a possible D match to TRBD1 (6 bases). V shed 1 base and J shed 0 bases, with 9 bases lying between them. The germline gives CDR1 SGHTA, CDR2 FQGNSA. This CDR3 is built from 15 residues. CDR3 sequence (DNA): TGTGCCAGCAGCTTAGGGAGACAGGTGAACACTGAAGCTTTCTTT. Amino acid sequence: CASSLGRQVNTEAFF.

V gene TRBV29-1 combines with J gene TRBJ2-3; tentatively, D is TRBD1 (5 bases). Trimming removed 8 bases from V and 5 bases from J, with 11 bases in between. The germline V gene has CDR1 SQVTM and CDR2 ANQGSEA. The CDR3 spans 11 residues. CDR3 region: CSTNRGDTQYF. The CDR3 nucleotides read TGCAGCACCAATAGGGGAGATACGCAGTATTTT.

This clone came up a few times. The chain is built from TRBV4-2 and TRBJ2-7; TRBD1 agrees at 9 bases. Losses at the gene ends were 5 bases for V and 1 base for J; bases not matched to a gene: 9. The CDR3 has 16 residues. Looked up from germline, CDR1 is LGHNA and CDR2 is YNFKEQ. CDR3 bases: TGTGCCAGCAGCGGAGCGGACAGGGGTGCTTCCTACGAGCAGTACTTC. It codes for CASSGADRGASYEQYF.

This clone was seen a handful of times. This sequence joins TRBV29-1 and TRBJ1-2; 7 bases align to TRBD1. Germline CDR1 and CDR2: SQVTM and ANQGSEA. This CDR3 has 12 amino acids. V shed 2 bases and J 6 bases; nucleotides not matched to a gene: 3. CDR3 nucleotides: TGCAGCGTTGAACCACAGGGGAATGGCTACACCTTC. The encoded protein is CSVEPQGNGYTF.

This clone turned up a few times. The J gene is TRBJ2-7, the V gene TRBV5-1, with 8 bases fitting TRBD1. Trimming took 7 bases from V and 2 from J; bases not matched to a gene: 11. Germline loops: CDR1 SGHRS, CDR2 YFSETQ. The length of the CDR3 is 15 residues. CDR3 amino acids: CASGWGDRTTYEQYF. CDR3 bases: TGCGCCAGCGGTTGGGGGGACAGGACAACCTACGAGCAGTACTTC.

This clone has a single count. The rearrangement joins TRBV7-8 to TRBJ1-5; D remains ambiguous. The CDR3 length is 15 residues. Trimming left V 5 bases short and J 7 bases short, with 18 bases between. Per the germline V gene, CDR1 is SGHVS and CDR2 is FQNEAQ. The CDR3 region has the DNA TGTGCCAGCAGCCCCACCGAGGGCTTTCGGCAGCCCCAGCATTTT. This translates into CASSPTEGFRQPQHF.

This clone was seen more than once but under ten times. The J gene is TRBJ2-1, the V gene TRBV5-4, with D uncertain. Trimming left V 7 bases short and J 2 bases short, with 16 bases between. CDR1 and CDR2 (germline): SGHNT, YYREEE (reference sequence). The CDR3 is 15 residues long. The CDR3 nucleotides read TGTGCCAGCCGCCCCCAGTTGCCAGCCTACAATGAGCAGTTCTTC. It yields the protein CASRPQLPAYNEQFF.

This CDR3 reads CASLSVDTQYF. Here the CDR3 DNA reads TGTGCCAGCCTTAGCGTGGATACGCAGTATTTT. The chain links TRBV2 to TRBJ2-3, with a tentative D call TRBD2 (5 bases). Between the trimmed V and J ends, which lost 8 bases and 6 bases, there was a span of 9 bases. Germline V lookup: CDR1 SNHLY, CDR2 FYNNEI. The CDR3 extends over 11 amino acids. The full variable domain, in which reference TRBV2 and TRBJ2-3 provide the parts outside the CDR3, is EPEVTQTPSHQVTQMGQEVILRCVPISNHLYFYWYRQILGQKVEFLVSFYNNEISEKSEIFDDQFSVERPDGSNFTLKIRSTKLEDSAMYFCASLSVDTQYFGPGTRLTVL.

The CDR3 protein is CASSSQDRWANYGYTF. CDR3 sequence (DNA): TGTGCCAGCAGCTCACAGGACAGATGGGCGAACTATGGCTACACCTTC. This chain connects TRBV7-9 to TRBJ1-2; D is possibly TRBD1 (6 bases). CDR3 length: 16 residues. V was pared by 4 bases and J by 2 bases, with 17 bases between. Germline V gene sequence: CDR1 SEHNR, CDR2 FQNEAQ (reference sequence).